Below are 7 T cell receptor beta chains sequenced from a single sample in a study of blood T cell repertoires in COVID-19. Sequencing used immunoSEQ multiplex PCR; TCRdb keeps in-frame clones, though not all of them. The sample consists of 100,000 to 150,000 clones, about 80% of them appearing once. The sample taken for sequencing was PBMCs or T cells enriched from blood (not recorded which). These receptor sequences come from a man in his forties with acute COVID-19.

The V gene is TRBV7-8, the J gene TRBJ1-6; 7 bases agree with TRBD1. With 4 bases clipped from V and 10 bases from J, the junction kept 10 bases outside the gene matches. Germline CDR1 reads SGHVS; CDR2 reads FQNEAQ. This CDR3 comprises 15 residues. The CDR3 DNA sequence: TGTGCCAGCAGCTACGTCCGGGACAGTTCATCACCCCTCCACTTT. It is translated as CASSYVRDSSSPLHF.

The gene calls are TRBV12-3 or TRBV12-4 and TRBJ1-1, with 8 bases aligning to TRBD1. The trim removed 7 bases at V and 4 bases at J, leaving 5 bases unmatched. The CDR3 is made up of 13 amino acids. The CDR3 DNA is TGTGCCAGCACTTTTACAGGGGGCACTGAAGCTTTCTTT. Translation gives CASTFTGGTEAFF.

The chain employs TRBV28 and TRBJ1-2; tentatively, D is TRBD1 (6 bases). CDR3 length: 14 amino acids. The germline V and J ends were trimmed by 1 base and 8 bases, with 14 bases remaining between them. Germline-derived CDR1 and CDR2 are MDHEN and SYDVKM. For the CDR3, the DNA is TGTGCCAGCAGTTTATATTTCGGGGGGCAGGGCTACACCTTC. As protein: CASSLYFGGQGYTF.

The rearrangement joins TRBV10-3 to TRBJ1-5; TRBD1 aligns across 7 bases. The V segment lost 8 bases and the J segment 0 bases; nucleotides outside the gene matches: 7. This CDR3 region has 15 residues. Germline V gene sequence: CDR1 ENHRY, CDR2 SYGVKD. Here the CDR3 DNA reads TGTGCCATCGGGCGGGACAGTAATAGCAATCAGCCCCAGCATTTT. As protein: CAIGRDSNSNQPQHF.

This chain links TRBV7-3 with TRBJ2-3, with 7 bases identical to TRBD2. Germline V CDR1 and CDR2: SGHTA, FQGTGA. With 7 bases clipped from V and 4 bases from J, the junction kept 17 bases outside the gene matches. The CDR3 extends over 17 amino acids. The CDR3 is CASTPDPWGGVADTQYF. Written as DNA, the CDR3 is TGTGCCAGCACCCCTGATCCGTGGGGGGGGGTCGCAGATACGCAGTATTTT.

The rearrangement links TRBV6-2 or TRBV6-3 to TRBJ1-1; D gene unclear. Trimming took off 0 bases at V and 0 bases at J, with 11 bases between the two ends. This CDR3 spans 16 amino acids. Germline-derived CDR1 and CDR2 are MNHEY and SVGEGT. The CDR3 DNA reads as TGTGCCAGCAGTTACTCGTTGGCGGGGATGAACACTGAAGCTTTCTTT. It yields the protein CASSYSLAGMNTEAFF.

This clone has more than one count but fewer than ten. The V call is TRBV3-1 (or the pseudogene TRBV3-2), the J call TRBJ2-7; the D gene is possibly TRBD1 (5 bases). The CDR3 is made up of 14 amino acids. Germline lookup yields CDR1 LGHDT and CDR2 YNNKEL (reference sequence). Trimming cost V 0 bases and J 5 bases, with 11 bases left between them. This chain's CDR3 is CASSQEPGKDEQYF. The CDR3 DNA is TGTGCCAGCAGCCAAGAACCAGGGAAAGACGAGCAGTACTTC.